A single T cell receptor beta chain is shown here with its context. The data belong to a study of blood T cell repertoires in COVID-19. Study details: COVID-19 samples from acute and convalescent phases originated in the United States, Italy and Spain.

The V and J ends lost 2 bases and 4 bases, in that order; junction bases with no gene match: 7. The germline V gene encodes CDR1 MGHRA and CDR2 YSYEKL. CDR3 length equals 15 residues. Produced via immunoSEQ multiplex PCR; TCRdb's table is partial and in-frame only. The sample has 100,000 to 150,000 clones; approximately 68% are singletons. Specimen: peripheral blood. The chain recombines TRBV4-1 with TRBJ1-2; 7 positions match TRBD1. This receptor was taken from a woman in her 70s with acute or convalescent COVID-19. The chain's CDR3 is CASSQPGTASYGYTF. The CDR3, as DNA: TGCGCCAGCAGCCAACCCGGGACAGCAAGCTATGGCTACACCTTC.